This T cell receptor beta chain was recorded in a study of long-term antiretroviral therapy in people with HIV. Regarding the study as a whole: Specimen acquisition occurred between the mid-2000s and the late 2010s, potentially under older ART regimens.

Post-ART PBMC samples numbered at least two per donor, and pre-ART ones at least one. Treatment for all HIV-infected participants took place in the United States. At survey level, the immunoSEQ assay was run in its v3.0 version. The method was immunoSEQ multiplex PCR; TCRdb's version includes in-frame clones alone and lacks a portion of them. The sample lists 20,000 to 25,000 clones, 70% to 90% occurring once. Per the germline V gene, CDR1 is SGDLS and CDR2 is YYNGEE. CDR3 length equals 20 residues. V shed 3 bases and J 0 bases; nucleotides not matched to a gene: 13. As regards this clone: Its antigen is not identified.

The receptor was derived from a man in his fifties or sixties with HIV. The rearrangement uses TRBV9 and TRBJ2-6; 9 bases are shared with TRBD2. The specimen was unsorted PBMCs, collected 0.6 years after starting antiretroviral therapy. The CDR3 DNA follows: TGTGCCAGCAGCGAGCCTAGCGGGGATCCACCATTCTCTGGGGCCAACGTCCTGACTTTC. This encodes CASSEPSGDPPFSGANVLTF.